This T cell receptor beta chain was captured in a study of blood T cell repertoires in COVID-19. Turning to the study itself: COVID-19 samples from acute and convalescent phases originated in the United States, Italy and Spain. The cDNA or gDNA used as material had been derived from T cells, B-cell-depleted T cells, or PBMCs.

This clone was seen once. While infection was still active, Seattle patients were enrolled and then followed longitudinally. Per the germline V gene, CDR1 is SGHNT and CDR2 is YENEEA. The V end was cut by 5 bases, the J end by 1 base, with 7 bases between. The CDR3 consists of 13 residues. The authors' processing: Amplifying reference gene primers gave estimates of nucleated cell counts. Assay used: immunoSEQ multiplex PCR; TCRdb lists only in-frame clones, some missing. The DNA was the basis for D and trimming; V, J and clone size are from that table. The sample shows roughly 300,000 clones, approximately 93% of them seen only once.

This TCR derives from a woman in her 30s with COVID-19, enrolled during active disease. The rearrangement links TRBV11-3 to TRBJ2-3; D not resolved. Sample: peripheral blood. CDR3 in amino acids: CASSLGGTDTQYF. The DNA of the CDR3 is TGTGCCAGCAGCCTGGGCGGCACAGATACGCAGTATTTT.